The 29 T cell receptor beta chains presented below share a single source sample, sequenced in a study of cytomegalovirus exposure and HLA in healthy donors. Profiled with immunoSEQ multiplex PCR; TCRdb holds only in-frame clones, not every one. The sample holds about 160,000 clones; about nine tenths are singletons and the top ten take 3.5% to 4.5%. The sequenced sample consisted of PBMCs. These receptors originate from a man younger than 35 in good health and CMV-seropositive.

V and J are TRBV2 and TRBJ2-1; TRBD1 agrees at 11 bases. Per germline, CDR1 SNHLY and CDR2 FYNNEI. J lost 5 bases, V lost 6 bases, and 6 bases had no gene match. The CDR3 sequence is 15 residues long. CDR3 region: CASSGDRGGHNEQFF. Written as DNA, the CDR3 is TGTGCCAGCAGCGGGGACAGGGGGGGCCACAATGAGCAGTTCTTC.

This rearrangement joins TRBV9 to TRBJ2-7; 8 nucleotides match TRBD2. This CDR3 contains 16 residues. Germline CDR1 is SGDLS and CDR2 is YYNGEE. With V trimmed by 0 bases and J by 0 bases, 5 bases remained unmatched. CDR3 nucleotides: TGTGCCAGCAGCGTAGGCCCAGCGGGAGACTCCTACGAGCAGTACTTC. This gives the protein CASSVGPAGDSYEQYF. The full variable domain, with the rest looked up from reference TRBV9 and TRBJ2-7, is DSGVTQTPKHLITATGQRVTLRCSPRSGDLSVYWYQQSLDQGLQFLIQYYNGEERAKGNILERFSAQQFPDLHSELNLSSLELGDSALYFCASSVGPAGDSYEQYFGPGTRLTVT.

The rearrangement links TRBV2 to TRBJ1-2; D unclear. The V gene lost 10 bases and the J gene lost 0 bases, with 24 bases spanning the gap. Germline lookup yields CDR1 SNHLY and CDR2 FYNNEI. This CDR3 comprises 17 residues. The CDR3 bases are TGTGCCACCGACCTCGGGTCCCCCTGGAGAGCTAACTATGGCTACACCTTC. Translating it yields CATDLGSPWRANYGYTF.

The chain recombines TRBV29-1 with TRBJ1-1; TRBD1 aligns across 8 bases. The CDR3 consists of 15 residues. Losses at the gene ends were 0 bases for V and 1 base for J; bases not matched to a gene: 4. Per germline, CDR1 SQVTM and CDR2 ANQGSEA. The CDR3 DNA sequence: TGCAGCGTTGAAGATTTGGGACAGGAGAACACTGAAGCTTTCTTT. Translated, it gives CSVEDLGQENTEAFF.

V is TRBV28 and J is TRBJ1-2; TRBD1 might be the D (6 bases). The germline CDR1 and CDR2 sequences are MDHEN and SYDVKM. This CDR3 spans 16 amino acids. The V and J ends lost 3 bases and 1 base respectively, with 15 bases between them. CDR3 in amino acids: CASSLGAGDINYGYTF. CDR3 in DNA: TGTGCCAGCAGTTTGGGGGCGGGGGATATTAACTATGGCTACACCTTC.

This chain links TRBV27 with TRBJ2-1; 10 bases agree with TRBD1. The CDR3 has 15 amino acids. The V segment lost 3 bases and the J segment 6 bases; nucleotides outside the gene matches: 5. Germline V gene data show CDR1 as MNHEY and CDR2 as SMNVEV (reference sequence). CDR3 bases: TGTGCCAGCAGTTTGGAGGGGACAGGGGTCAATGAGCAGTTCTTC. It yields the protein CASSLEGTGVNEQFF.

The chain uses TRBV21-1 and TRBJ2-7; TRBD2, the table's D call, lacks a check against the DNA. TRBV21-1 is designated a pseudogene. The CDR3 totals 17 residues. CDR3 amino acids: CASSKGFGLADIYEQYF. The CDR3 DNA reads as TGTGCCAGCAGCAAAGGCTTCGGACTAGCAGATATCTACGAGCAGTACTTC.

J is TRBJ2-1 and V is TRBV19; no clear D gene. This CDR3 contains 12 residues. CDR1 LNHDA and CDR2 SQIVND come from the germline V gene (reference sequence). The V and J ends lost 5 bases and 5 bases respectively, with 7 bases between them. The CDR3 DNA reads as TGTGCCAGTAGTGTCCTTGACAATGAGCAGTTCTTC. Translated, it gives CASSVLDNEQFF. The whole variable domain, remainder taken from reference TRBV19 and TRBJ2-1, is DGGITQSPKYLFRKEGQNVTLSCEQNLNHDAMYWYRQDPGQGLRLIYYSQIVNDFQKGDIAEGYSVSREKKESFPLTVTSAQKNPTAFYLCASSVLDNEQFFGPGTRLTVL.

The chain combines TRBV19 with TRBJ1-2; TRBD1 matches 9 bases. V shed 6 bases, J shed 0 bases, and the junction held 11 bases outside the gene matches. This CDR3 spans 17 amino acids. From germline, CDR1 is LNHDA and CDR2 SQIVND (reference sequence). As DNA, the CDR3 is TGTGCCAGTAGGAATAGGGGACAGGGAAGTTCTAACTATGGCTACACCTTC. It is translated as CASRNRGQGSSNYGYTF.

CDR3 sequence (DNA): TGTGCCAGCAGCTTACCTGGGCTAGCGGACACTAGCACAGATACGCAGTATTTT. This gives the protein CASSLPGLADTSTDTQYF. The rearrangement links TRBV11-3 to TRBJ2-3, with TRBD2 matching 7 bases. J was trimmed by 0 bases and V by 2 bases; bases with no gene match: 11. The CDR3 length is 18 residues. In germline, CDR1 is SGHNT, CDR2 YENEEA.

The rearrangement uses TRBV28 and TRBJ2-1, with a weak D call TRBD2 (6 bases). In germline, CDR1 is MDHEN, CDR2 SYDVKM. This CDR3 spans 17 amino acids. Trimming pared 1 base from V and 2 bases from J, leaving 15 bases between. The CDR3 loop reads CASSLSPGRTPYNEQFF. The CDR3 DNA reads as TGTGCCAGCAGTTTATCCCCAGGGAGGACCCCCTACAATGAGCAGTTCTTC.

This clone was counted once. V usage is TRBV19 and J usage is TRBJ2-1; D may be TRBD2 (6 bases). CDR1 is LNHDA, CDR2 SQIVND, per germline (reference sequence). This CDR3 comprises 16 residues. Trimming pared 5 bases from V and 2 bases from J, leaving 16 bases between. The CDR3 coding sequence is TGTGCCAGTAGTCCCCCCCCGGGAGTCGCCTACAATGAGCAGTTCTTC. Residues: CASSPPPGVAYNEQFF.

This clone has just a few counts. V is TRBV28 and J is TRBJ2-2; D not resolved. Trimming took off 1 base at V and 6 bases at J, with 9 bases between the two ends. The CDR3 is made up of 14 amino acids. Germline V gives CDR1 MDHEN, CDR2 SYDVKM. The CDR3 spells CASSLLAVAGELFF. The CDR3 DNA sequence: TGTGCCAGCAGTTTATTGGCTGTGGCCGGGGAGCTGTTTTTT.

The chain recombines TRBV15 with TRBJ2-1; 12 nucleotides match TRBD1. Germline V gene sequence: CDR1 LNHNV, CDR2 YYDKDF (reference sequence). The CDR3 has 15 residues. V lost 5 bases and J lost 6; bases outside the gene matches: 5. DNA of the CDR3: TGTGCCACCAGCGACCGGGACAGGGGGCCCAATGAGCAGTTCTTC. Translated, it gives CATSDRDRGPNEQFF. Based on the CDR3 plus reference TRBV15 and TRBJ2-1, the full variable domain is DAMVIQNPRYQVTQFGKPVTLSCSQTLNHNVMYWYQQKSSQAPKLLFHYYDKDFNNEADTPDNFQSRRPNTSFCFLDIRSPGLGDTAMYLCATSDRDRGPNEQFFGPGTRLTVL.

This clone showed up just a few times. The V gene is TRBV7-9, the J gene TRBJ2-1, with 10 bases matching TRBD2. CDR1 and CDR2 (germline): SEHNR, FQNEAQ (reference sequence). The CDR3 contains 17 residues. V lost 1 base and J lost 10; bases outside the gene matches: 13. As DNA, the CDR3 is TGTGCCAGCAGCTTAGAACCGTGGACTAGCGGCCCAAGGGAGCAGTTCTTC. This encodes CASSLEPWTSGPREQFF.

The chain's CDR3 is CASSLGGGRLQETQYF. Written as DNA, the CDR3 is TGTGCCAGCAGTTTGGGTGGAGGGCGACTCCAAGAGACCCAGTACTTC. The chain links TRBV28 to TRBJ2-5, with D tentatively TRBD2 (6 bases). This CDR3 is 16 amino acids long. The germline V gene has CDR1 MDHEN and CDR2 SYDVKM. The V gene lost 3 bases and the J gene lost 1 base, with 15 bases spanning the gap.

The genes are TRBV5-8 and TRBJ2-4; 8 nucleotides match TRBD1. The CDR3 contains 18 residues. V lost 1 base, J lost 0 bases, and 9 bases stayed unmatched. CDR1 and CDR2 from the germline V gene are SGHTS and YDEGEE. CDR3 nucleotide sequence: TGTGCCAGCAGCTTGTACCAGGGGGCGGGATTAGCCAAAAACATTCAGTACTTC. Its protein product is CASSLYQGAGLAKNIQYF.

The chain combines TRBV4-1 with TRBJ2-5, with TRBD1 as a possible D gene (6 bases). V lost 2 bases and J lost 2, with 15 bases in between. Germline loops: CDR1 MGHRA, CDR2 YSYEKL. The CDR3 is 16 amino acids. CDR3 in amino acids: CASSQPGHHSQETQYF. CDR3 nucleotide sequence: TGCGCCAGCAGCCAACCGGGACACCACTCGCAAGAGACCCAGTACTTC.

The rearrangement links TRBV2 to TRBJ1-2; TRBD1 aligns across 9 bases. CDR1 and CDR2 (germline): SNHLY, FYNNEI. The CDR3 has 13 amino acids. V lost 7 bases and J lost 5; bases outside the gene matches: 5. The CDR3 DNA sequence: TGTGCCAGCATTATGGGACAGGGATATGGCTACACCTTC. Encoded protein: CASIMGQGYGYTF. The whole variable domain, filled in from reference TRBV2 and TRBJ1-2, reads EPEVTQTPSHQVTQMGQEVILRCVPISNHLYFYWYRQILGQKVEFLVSFYNNEISEKSEIFDDQFSVERPDGSNFTLKIRSTKLEDSAMYFCASIMGQGYGYTFGSGTRLTVV.

This clone was recorded only once. The chain has TRBV5-4 and TRBJ2-5; no clear D gene. Germline CDR1 and CDR2: SGHNT and YYREEE (reference sequence). The length of the CDR3 is 15 residues. Trimming cost V 1 base and J 0 bases, with 10 bases left between them. The CDR3 sequence: CASSLLSRNQETQYF. The CDR3 bases are TGTGCCAGCAGCTTGCTCTCCAGGAACCAAGAGACCCAGTACTTC.

V and J are TRBV7-3 and TRBJ2-7; D is perhaps TRBD1 (6 bases). CDR3 size: 15 residues. Germline loops: CDR1 SGHTA, CDR2 FQGTGA. Between the trimmed V and J ends, which lost 5 bases and 2 bases, there was a span of 16 bases. The CDR3 coding sequence is TGTGCCAGCAGCCCCGGGGCAGGGGCCACCTACGAGCAGTACTTC. Translation gives CASSPGAGATYEQYF. The full variable domain, rest sourced from reference TRBV7-3 and TRBJ2-7, is GAGVSQTPSNKVTEKGKYVELRCDPISGHTALYWYRQSLGQGPEFLIYFQGTGAADDSGLPNDRFFAVRPEGSVSTLKIQRTERGDSAVYLCASSPGAGATYEQYFGPGTRLTVT.

This rearrangement joins TRBV28 to TRBJ1-2; TRBD1 aligns across 7 bases. Germline trimming cut 6 bases from V and 1 base from J; bases unmatched to any gene: 11. CDR1 and CDR2 (germline): MDHEN, SYDVKM. CDR3 length: 16 amino acids. CDR3 DNA sequence: TGTGCCAGCAGCCCCAGACAGGGTTATTATAACTATGGCTACACCTTC. Its protein product is CASSPRQGYYNYGYTF.

The chain recombines TRBV6-5 with TRBJ1-2, with 8 bases lining up with TRBD1. The CDR3 extends over 15 amino acids. CDR1 and CDR2 (germline): MNHEY, SVGAGI. The V and J ends lost 0 bases and 4 bases, in that order; junction bases with no gene match: 4. CDR3 in amino acids: CASSYSRQGLYGYTF. CDR3 coding DNA: TGTGCCAGCAGTTACTCGAGACAGGGGCTCTATGGCTACACCTTC.

The chain has TRBV27 and TRBJ2-3, with TRBD2 as a possible D gene (5 bases). The CDR3 consists of 15 residues. Looked up from germline, CDR1 is MNHEY and CDR2 is SMNVEV (reference sequence). Trimming pared 5 bases from V and 0 bases from J, leaving 12 bases between. CDR3 coding DNA: TGTGCCAGCAGTAAGCTAGCAGCTAGCACAGATACGCAGTATTTT. Translating it yields CASSKLAASTDTQYF.

V usage is TRBV5-1 and J usage is TRBJ2-7; D uncertain. Germline CDR1 SGHRS, CDR2 YFSETQ. The V end was cut by 4 bases, the J end by 6 bases, with 20 bases between. This CDR3 has 15 amino acids. The CDR3 DNA is TGCGCCAGCAGCCCGGTTGGCGGAAGCTCCCCCGAGCAGTACTTC. Protein: CASSPVGGSSPEQYF.

The chain couples TRBV28 to TRBJ2-5, with 8 nucleotides matching TRBD2. Germline V lookup: CDR1 MDHEN, CDR2 SYDVKM. CDR3 size: 14 residues. V trimming: 8 bases; J trimming: 4 bases; junction bases outside the gene matches: 9. The CDR3 nucleotides are TGTGCCAGCTCCTCCGGGGGGGAAGGAGAGACCCAGTACTTC. It codes for CASSSGGEGETQYF.

A few counts support this clone. The gene calls are TRBV7-9 and TRBJ2-7; 8 nucleotides line up with TRBD2. CDR1 and CDR2 (germline): SEHNR, FQNEAQ (reference sequence). V shed 8 bases and J 2 bases; nucleotides not matched to a gene: 11. The CDR3 is made up of 15 amino acids. This CDR3 reads CASSPPSGHAYEQYF. DNA for the CDR3: TGTGCCAGCTCACCCCCTAGCGGGCATGCCTACGAGCAGTACTTC.

This chain joins TRBV28 and TRBJ2-2; the match to TRBD2 covers 11 bases. V was clipped by 4 bases and J by 1 base; unmatched bases: 11. Per germline, CDR1 MDHEN and CDR2 SYDVKM. This CDR3 is built from 19 residues. The CDR3 region is CASSSQGLAGGLNTGELFF. The CDR3 nucleotides are TGTGCCAGCAGTTCACAGGGGCTAGCGGGAGGTTTGAACACCGGGGAGCTGTTTTTT.

The V call is TRBV9, the J call TRBJ1-3; no clear D. Looked up from germline, CDR1 is SGDLS and CDR2 is YYNGEE. CDR3 length: 14 amino acids. Trimming took 0 bases from V and 3 from J, leaving 7 bases between them. The DNA for the CDR3 is TGTGCCAGCAGCGTAGATCAAATTGGAAACACCATATATTTT. Amino acids: CASSVDQIGNTIYF.